These 21 T cell receptor beta chains originate from one sample sequenced in a study of CD8 T cells in Susac syndrome. The RNA input was about 0.5 to 1 ug, and it was reverse transcribed with random hexamers. TCRdb reanalysed the immunoSEQ multiplex PCR reads using MiXCR and keeps one entry per CDR3 protein. The data contain some 150,000 distinct CDR3 sequences, less than 95% of them seen just once; the ten biggest clones take up about 0.076%. Sequenced sample: CD4+ T cells from PBMCs. The receptor set was obtained from a human donor in good health.

V usage is TRBV7-6 and J usage is TRBJ2-1; D may be TRBD1 or TRBD2 (5 bases each). Germline loops: CDR1 SGHVS, CDR2 FNYEAQ. There are 12 residues in the CDR3. V was trimmed by 6 bases and J by 9 bases, leaving 12 bases between them. CDR3 loop: CASSRRDGEQFF. CDR3 in DNA: TGTGCCAGCAGTAGACGGGACGGTGAGCAGTTCTTC.

On this clonotype itself: A read error may account for a junction end that differs from germline. CDR3 loop: CAWSGQGDHPQHF. Here the CDR3 DNA reads TGTGCCTGGAGCGGACAGGGAGATCACCCCCAGCATTTT. This sequence joins TRBV30 and TRBJ1-5, with 8 bases lining up with TRBD1. The germline gives CDR1 GTSNPN, CDR2 SVGIG (reference sequence). The CDR3 is made up of 13 amino acids.

V and J are TRBV5-1 and TRBJ2-5, with 9 bases matching TRBD1. Germline V gene sequence: CDR1 SGHRS, CDR2 YFSETQ. Trimming removed 1 base from V and 4 bases from J; junction bases left unmatched: 5. CDR3 length: 15 residues. This CDR3 reads CASSLPGTGRETQYF. The DNA for the CDR3 is TGCGCCAGCAGCTTGCCGGGGACAGGGAGAGAGACCCAGTACTTC.

The chain has TRBV2 and TRBJ2-1, with D hard to call. V lost 3 bases to trimming and J lost 5 bases, with 8 bases between them. This CDR3 has 13 residues. Looked up from germline, CDR1 is SNHLY and CDR2 is FYNNEI. The CDR3 region has the DNA TGTGCCAGCAGTGATGACCTAAACAATGAGCAGTTCTTC. Translated: CASSDDLNNEQFF.

The chain combines TRBV6-6 with TRBJ2-1; D tentatively reads TRBD1 or TRBD2 (6 bases each). The CDR3 loop spans 14 amino acids. CDR1 is MNHNY, CDR2 SVGAGI, per germline (reference sequence). V was shortened by 7 bases and J by 9 bases, with 19 bases between the two germline ends. CDR3 DNA sequence: TGTGCCAGCACCCAAGTGGGGGGCTGGGGTGAGCAGTTCTTC. Its protein product is CASTQVGGWGEQFF.

V and J are TRBV10-3 and TRBJ2-1; D is possibly TRBD2 (6 bases). This CDR3 is built from 15 residues. V shed 0 bases and J shed 4 bases, with 10 bases lying between them. The germline V gene encodes CDR1 ENHRY and CDR2 SYGVKD. CDR3 sequence (DNA): TGTGCCATCAGTGAGTCGGCCGGGAGTTACAATGAGCAGTTCTTC. Encoded protein: CAISESAGSYNEQFF.

The chain employs TRBV28 and TRBJ1-5; D is uncertain. Trimming took off 5 bases at V and 3 bases at J, with 11 bases between the two ends. This CDR3 region has 14 residues. The germline CDR1 and CDR2 sequences are MDHEN and SYDVKM. The CDR3: CASSPPGNNQPQHF. In DNA, the CDR3 is TGTGCCAGCAGTCCACCTGGGAACAATCAGCCCCAGCATTTT.

The table lists this clonotype with a count of one. DNA of the CDR3: TGTGCCAGCAGTCGGGAAGTAGCTAACTATGGCTACACCTTC. Protein product: CASSREVANYGYTF. The chain recombines TRBV6-5 with TRBJ1-2; no reliable D call. Trimming shortened V by 5 bases and J by 0 bases, and 10 bases separated the two germline ends. The CDR3 runs 14 residues. The germline V gene encodes CDR1 MNHEY and CDR2 SVGAGI.

This clonotype was seen just once. A junction boundary mismatches the germline segment, possibly from a read error. The gene calls are TRBV4-2 and TRBJ2-2; 10 bases match TRBD2. The CDR3 extends over 16 amino acids. Germline V gene sequence: CDR1 LGHNA, CDR2 YNFKEQ. CDR3 DNA sequence: TGTGCCAGCAGCAAAGGGACTAGCGTGAACACCGGGGAGCTGCTTTTT. This encodes CASSKGTSVNTGELLF.

Written as DNA, the CDR3 is TGCGCCAGCAGTGCGTCAGGGGCGAACACTGAAGCTTTCTTT. Amino acid sequence: CASSASGANTEAFF. The V gene is TRBV10-1, the J gene TRBJ1-1; maybe TRBD1 (6 bases). Germline V gene sequence: CDR1 WNHNN, CDR2 SYGVQD (reference sequence). The CDR3 has 14 amino acids. V gave up 4 bases and J gave up 1 base, with 10 bases separating them.

V usage is TRBV2 and J usage is TRBJ2-7; D remains unclear. CDR1 and CDR2 from the germline V gene are SNHLY and FYNNEI. Trimming stripped 3 bases from V and 6 bases from J, with 9 bases between. This CDR3 spans 12 amino acids. Written as DNA, the CDR3 is TGTGCCAGCAGTGAGAATGGTGGCGAGCAGTACTTC. The encoded protein is CASSENGGEQYF.

The CDR3 nucleotides read TGTGCCACCAGTTGGTCAGGGGGCAACAAAAACATTCAGTACTTC. This sequence encodes CATSWSGGNKNIQYF. The chain is built from TRBV24-1 and TRBJ2-4; TRBD1 matches at 8 bases. The V and J ends lost 6 bases and 3 bases, in that order; junction bases with no gene match: 6. In germline, CDR1 is KGHDR, CDR2 SFDVKD. The CDR3 loop spans 15 amino acids.

CDR3 region: CASSNRTGNGGNIQYF. The DNA for the CDR3 is TGTGCCAGTAGTAACCGGACAGGGAACGGAGGAAACATTCAGTACTTC. The chain has TRBV19 and TRBJ2-4; 8 bases are shared with TRBD1. Germline loops: CDR1 LNHDA, CDR2 SQIVND (reference sequence). J gave up 6 bases and V 4 bases, and 11 bases lay outside the gene matches. This CDR3 has 16 amino acids.

V is TRBV6-2 or TRBV6-3 and J is TRBJ1-5, with D unresolved. This CDR3 is 12 amino acids long. V was trimmed by 2 bases and J by 8 bases, leaving 7 bases between them. Germline V CDR1 and CDR2: MNHEY, SVGEGT. CDR3 in DNA: TGTGCCAGCAGTTACGGGTTGAAGCCCCAGCATTTT. This encodes CASSYGLKPQHF.

The chain couples TRBV7-2 to TRBJ2-7; a possible D gene is TRBD1 (7 bases). Deletions cut 7 bases from V and 2 bases from J, with 15 bases between. Germline V gene lookup returns CDR1 SGHTA and CDR2 FQGNSA. This CDR3 has 14 residues. Here the CDR3 reads CASKAGQPTYEQYF. The CDR3 bases are TGTGCCAGCAAGGCGGGACAGCCAACCTACGAGCAGTACTTC.

The chain combines TRBV5-5 with TRBJ2-1; D ambiguous. V shed 4 bases and J shed 5 bases, with 22 bases lying between them. Germline CDR1 is SGHKS and CDR2 is YYEKEE (reference sequence). The CDR3 is 17 amino acids. As DNA, the CDR3 is TGTGCCAGCAGCGAACGCGGACCAGGCGGTTGGGACAATGAGCAGTTCTTC. Residues: CASSERGPGGWDNEQFF.

This chain connects TRBV29-1 to TRBJ2-5, with TRBD2 identical over 8 bases. V dropped 7 bases and J dropped 5; count of bases not matched to a gene: 9. This CDR3 has 13 amino acids. The germline gives CDR1 SQVTM, CDR2 ANQGSEA. The CDR3 loop reads CSAGLAARETQYF. CDR3 bases: TGCAGCGCCGGACTAGCTGCACGGGAGACCCAGTACTTC. The full variable domain, with the rest looked up from reference TRBV29-1 and TRBJ2-5, is SAVISQKPSRDICQRGTSLTIQCQVDSQVTMMFWYRQQPGQSLTLIATANQGSEATYESGFVIDKFPISRPNLTFSTLTVSNMSPEDSSIYLCSAGLAARETQYFGPGTRLLVL.

The chain uses TRBV9 and TRBJ2-3; D is perhaps TRBD2 (6 bases). The CDR3 has 14 residues. Trimming removed 4 bases at V and 2 bases at J, with 11 bases between. Germline CDR1 reads SGDLS; CDR2 reads YYNGEE. CDR3 in amino acids: CASSLRTTTDTQYF. CDR3 nucleotide sequence: TGTGCCAGCAGCCTAAGGACTACCACAGATACGCAGTATTTT.

The V call is TRBV10-1, the J call TRBJ2-3; D is unclear. CDR1 is WNHNN and CDR2 is SYGVQD in the germline V gene (reference sequence). This CDR3 has 13 residues. Trimming removed 8 bases at V and 2 bases at J, with 11 bases between. As DNA, the CDR3 is TGCGCCAGCGGCTTTGGCATCACAGATACGCAGTATTTT. Its translation: CASGFGITDTQYF.

This chain uses TRBV7-8 with TRBJ1-5; D not resolved. CDR3 length: 15 residues. CDR1 SGHVS and CDR2 FQNEAQ come from the germline V gene. V was clipped by 2 bases and J by 0 bases, with 8 bases between them. In nucleotides, the CDR3 is TGTGCCAGCAGCTTATACGGCAATAGCAATCAGCCCCAGCATTTT. It translates to CASSLYGNSNQPQHF.

In this sample, this clonotype turned up once. The gene calls are TRBV29-1 and TRBJ2-2, with D possibly called TRBD1 or TRBD2 (6 bases each). This CDR3 region has 15 residues. V was pared by 4 bases and J by 4 bases, with 16 bases between. Germline V gene sequence: CDR1 SQVTM, CDR2 ANQGSEA. The CDR3 is CSVAAGHGSTGELFF. CDR3 DNA sequence: TGCAGCGTTGCGGCGGGACACGGTTCCACCGGGGAGCTGTTTTTT.